Presented here are 10 T cell receptor beta chains from one specimen sequenced in a study of blood T cell repertoires in COVID-19. Some clones are missing from TCRdb's copy, which holds only in-frame ones; the method was immunoSEQ multiplex PCR. The sample lists some 300,000 clones, 85% to 90% occurring once. The sequenced sample consisted of PBMCs or T cells enriched from blood (not recorded which). The receptors shown here come from a woman in her fifties or sixties who had been exposed to COVID-19.

This clone turned up a few times. This chain uses TRBV28 with TRBJ1-4, with 8 bases lining up with TRBD1. This CDR3 is 14 amino acids long. After removal of 7 bases from V and 7 bases from J, the junction contained 8 bases not matched to a gene. Germline loops: CDR1 MDHEN, CDR2 SYDVKM. CDR3: CASTSTGGLEKLFF. The CDR3 bases are TGTGCCAGCACCTCTACAGGGGGGCTTGAAAAACTGTTTTTT. The entire variable domain, with the rest obtained from reference TRBV28 and TRBJ1-4, is as follows: DVKVTQSSRYLVKRTGEKVFLECVQDMDHENMFWYRQDPGLGLRLIYFSYDVKMKEKGDIPEGYSVSREKKERFSLILESASTNQTSMYLCASTSTGGLEKLFFGSGTQLSVL.

V usage is TRBV27 and J usage is TRBJ1-6; maybe TRBD1 (6 bases). V lost 6 bases and J 8 bases, leaving 8 bases between the germline ends. Germline V gene lookup returns CDR1 MNHEY and CDR2 SMNVEV (reference sequence). The CDR3 contains 12 residues. DNA of the CDR3: TGTGCCAGCAGGGGGGCGTATTCACCCCTCCACTTT. It codes for CASRGAYSPLHF.

In this sample, this clone turned up a few times. This chain links TRBV19 with TRBJ2-7; 7 bases agree with TRBD1. The junction had 9 bases not matched to a gene; V was cut back by 3 bases and J by 4 bases. This CDR3 has 15 residues. Looked up from germline, CDR1 is LNHDA and CDR2 is SQIVND (reference sequence). As DNA, the CDR3 is TGTGCCAGTAGTATGCGACAGGGAAGTATGTACGAGCAGTACTTC. Translated: CASSMRQGSMYEQYF.

The chain has TRBV6-5 and TRBJ1-2, with TRBD1 matching over 8 bases. Germline CDR1 and CDR2: MNHEY and SVGAGI. The J segment lost 1 base and the V segment lost 7 bases, leaving 5 bases of the junction unmatched. There are 14 residues in the CDR3. The CDR3 here is CASTRTGSNYGYTF. The DNA of the CDR3 is TGTGCCAGCACCCGGACAGGGAGTAACTATGGCTACACCTTC.

The chain uses TRBV7-9 and TRBJ2-7; tentative D call: TRBD1 (6 bases). This CDR3 contains 17 residues. V was cut by 5 bases and J by 0 bases, with 20 bases left in between. From germline, CDR1 is SEHNR and CDR2 FQNEAQ (reference sequence). The CDR3 loop is CASSLYLWTESSYEQYF. The CDR3 nucleotides are TGTGCCAGCAGCCTTTATCTCTGGACAGAGAGCTCCTACGAGCAGTACTTC.

The chain combines TRBV15 with TRBJ1-6; 10 nucleotides align to TRBD1. V was clipped by 1 base and J by 8 bases; unmatched bases: 5. The germline V gene has CDR1 LNHNV and CDR2 YYDKDF (reference sequence). The CDR3 consists of 16 residues. CDR3 bases: TGTGCCACCAGCAGAGTGTTGGGACAGGGGTATTCACCCCTCCACTTT. Translated: CATSRVLGQGYSPLHF. Looking up the rest from reference TRBV15 and TRBJ1-6 gives the full variable domain: DAMVIQNPRYQVTQFGKPVTLSCSQTLNHNVMYWYQQKSSQAPKLLFHYYDKDFNNEADTPDNFQSRRPNTSFCFLDIRSPGLGDTAMYLCATSRVLGQGYSPLHFGNGTRLTVT.

The V and J genes are TRBV6-4 and TRBJ2-3, with 9 bases aligning to TRBD2. Germline assignment: CDR1 MRHNA and CDR2 SNTAGT. Germline trimming cut 5 bases from V and 4 bases from J; bases unmatched to any gene: 1. This CDR3 region has 13 residues. CDR3 sequence (DNA): TGTGCCAGCAGTCGCGGGGGGGCAGATACGCAGTATTTT. It yields the protein CASSRGGADTQYF.

This sequence joins TRBV2 and TRBJ1-5; 7 nucleotides agree with TRBD1. V lost 4 bases to trimming and J lost 7 bases; unmatched junction nucleotides: 4. Germline assignment: CDR1 SNHLY and CDR2 FYNNEI. The CDR3 length is 13 residues. CDR3 amino acids: CASSGDRTQPQHF. DNA of the CDR3: TGTGCCAGCAGTGGGGACAGAACCCAGCCCCAGCATTTT.

For the CDR3, the DNA is TGTGCCAGCAGCCATACACAGGGGATCCCTGAAGCTTTCTTT. It translates to CASSHTQGIPEAFF. J is TRBJ1-1 and V is TRBV4-2; 7 bases match TRBD1. This CDR3 has 14 amino acids. Germline values: CDR1 LGHNA, CDR2 YNFKEQ. V lost 3 bases, J lost 6 bases, and 7 bases stayed unmatched.

The V and J genes are TRBV24-1 and TRBJ2-2; 7 nucleotides line up with TRBD2. Unmatched junction bases numbered 12, after V lost 8 bases and J lost 1 base. CDR3 length equals 17 residues. Germline loops: CDR1 KGHDR, CDR2 SFDVKD. The CDR3 protein is CATKRRKGLQNTGELFF. The CDR3 region has the DNA TGTGCCACCAAGCGGAGAAAGGGACTACAGAACACCGGGGAGCTGTTTTTT.